One sample yielded the 18 T cell receptor beta chains listed below, sequenced in a study of blood T cell repertoires in COVID-19. Method: immunoSEQ multiplex PCR; TCRdb's copy keeps in-frame clones and lacks some. The table shows 300,000 to 400,000 clones, with over 75% occurring only once. Sequencing was done on a sample of peripheral blood. The receptors derive from a woman between 55 and 75 years old with COVID-19, enrolled during active disease.

The CDR3 DNA reads as TGCGCCAGCAGCCAAGATCCGGGGGAGACCCAGTACTTC. Translated: CASSQDPGETQYF. V gene TRBV4-1 combines with J gene TRBJ2-5, with D possibly TRBD2 on 5 matching bases. CDR3 length: 13 residues. V was pared by 0 bases and J by 5 bases, with 7 bases between. CDR1 and CDR2 (germline): MGHRA, YSYEKL.

The V and J genes are TRBV11-3 and TRBJ1-6; D unclear. CDR1 is SGHNT and CDR2 is YENEEA in the germline V gene. CDR3 length equals 14 residues. The V end lost 5 bases, the J end lost 9 bases, and 14 bases lay between the germline ends. The CDR3 nucleotides are TGTGCCAGCAGCAGAGGCCAACCCGGTTCACCCCTCCACTTT. This encodes CASSRGQPGSPLHF.

This clone was found many times. This chain links TRBV13 with TRBJ1-3, with D possibly TRBD1 on 5 matching bases. The CDR3 has 15 amino acids. Germline V CDR1 and CDR2: PRHDT, FYEKMQ (reference sequence). V shed 4 bases and J shed 0 bases, with 10 bases lying between them. The CDR3: CASSSGLFSGNTIYF. CDR3 nucleotides: TGTGCCAGCAGCTCGGGACTGTTCTCTGGAAACACCATATATTTT.

The chain joins TRBV7-2 to TRBJ1-5; TRBD1 agrees at 9 bases. CDR3 size: 16 residues. V shed 5 bases, J shed 6 bases, and the junction held 11 bases outside the gene matches. Germline-derived CDR1 and CDR2 are SGHTA and FQGNSA. CDR3 DNA: TGTGCCAGCAGCACGGCCGGGACAGGGTTTGGTCAGCCCCAGCATTTT. It specifies CASSTAGTGFGQPQHF.

This chain joins TRBV28 and TRBJ1-3; TRBD1 aligns across 7 bases. V shed 4 bases and J 3 bases; nucleotides not matched to a gene: 12. Germline CDR1 is MDHEN and CDR2 is SYDVKM. The CDR3 is 17 amino acids. DNA for the CDR3: TGTGCCAGCAGTTCCTCGTTCGGGACAGAAAATGGAAACACCATATATTTT. Amino acid sequence: CASSSSFGTENGNTIYF.

The J gene is TRBJ2-5, the V gene TRBV11-3; weak D call: TRBD2 (5 bases). Per germline, CDR1 SGHNT and CDR2 YENEEA. V shed 1 base and J shed 4 bases, with 13 bases lying between them. The CDR3 has 15 residues. CDR3: CASSLGTADRETQYF. The CDR3 DNA follows: TGTGCCAGCAGCTTAGGGACTGCGGATCGAGAGACCCAGTACTTC.

The chain employs TRBV5-4 and TRBJ2-7; the match to TRBD1 covers 7 bases. With V trimmed by 2 bases and J by 2 bases, 4 bases remained unmatched. The length of the CDR3 is 14 residues. Germline V lookup: CDR1 SGHNT, CDR2 YYREEE (reference sequence). CDR3 nucleotides: TGTGCCAGCAGCTTCCCCGGGACAGCCTACGAGCAGTACTTC. The encoded protein is CASSFPGTAYEQYF. The full variable domain, with the rest looked up from reference TRBV5-4 and TRBJ2-7, is ETGVTQSPTHLIKTRGQQVTLRCSSQSGHNTVSWYQQALGQGPQFIFQYYREEENGRGNFPPRFSGLQFPNYSSELNVNALELDDSALYLCASSFPGTAYEQYFGPGTRLTVT.

The chain is built from TRBV3-1 (or the pseudogene TRBV3-2) and TRBJ2-1; TRBD2 matches at 7 bases. CDR1 LGHDT and CDR2 YNNKEL come from the germline V gene (reference sequence). The CDR3 loop spans 14 amino acids. Unmatched junction bases numbered 11, after V lost 8 bases and J lost 7 bases. The CDR3 sequence: CASGTLSRGNEQFF. CDR3 in DNA: TGTGCCAGCGGTACCCTCTCGCGGGGGAATGAGCAGTTCTTC.

The V and J genes are TRBV2 and TRBJ1-4, with 7 bases that match TRBD1. V lost 3 bases and J lost 7; bases outside the gene matches: 11. This CDR3 region has 16 residues. In germline, CDR1 is SNHLY, CDR2 FYNNEI. CDR3 nucleotides: TGTGCCAGCAGTGATATCACAGGGGTGTGGGGTGAAAAACTGTTTTTT. Its protein is CASSDITGVWGEKLFF.

The chain uses TRBV6-5 and TRBJ1-5; 7 nucleotides match TRBD1. Per germline, CDR1 MNHEY and CDR2 SVGAGI. J gave up 3 bases and V 6 bases, and 5 bases lay outside the gene matches. This CDR3 has 14 amino acids. The CDR3 DNA follows: TGTGCCAGCAGATCTACAGGGGTCAATCAGCCCCAGCATTTT. It translates to CASRSTGVNQPQHF.

The chain is built from TRBV5-1 and TRBJ1-2; no definite D call. The CDR3 length is 16 residues. Trimming pared 0 bases from V and 0 bases from J, leaving 12 bases between. The germline V gene has CDR1 SGHRS and CDR2 YFSETQ. The CDR3 sequence: CASSLEIGGPNYGYTF. The CDR3 DNA sequence: TGCGCCAGCAGCTTGGAAATCGGCGGTCCTAACTATGGCTACACCTTC. The entire variable domain, with the rest obtained from reference TRBV5-1 and TRBJ1-2, is as follows: KAGVTQTPRYLIKTRGQQVTLSCSPISGHRSVSWYQQTPGQGLQFLFEYFSETQRNKGNFPGRFSGRQFSNSRSEMNVSTLELGDSALYLCASSLEIGGPNYGYTFGSGTRLTVV.

The CDR3 DNA reads TGTGCCAGCAATACCTTCGGGGATGCCTATGGCTACACCTTC. Translating it yields CASNTFGDAYGYTF. The chain carries TRBV2 and TRBJ1-2; no firm D call. Between the trimmed V and J ends, which lost 7 bases and 4 bases, there was a span of 16 bases. CDR3 length: 14 amino acids. Per the germline V gene, CDR1 is SNHLY and CDR2 is FYNNEI.

This chain joins TRBV5-1 and TRBJ1-3, with TRBD1 as a possible D gene (5 bases). This CDR3 spans 16 amino acids. V was cut by 4 bases and J by 8 bases, with 22 bases left in between. The germline CDR1 and CDR2 sequences are SGHRS and YFSETQ. CDR3 residues: CASSPLPGLGRDTIYF. CDR3 nucleotide sequence: TGCGCCAGCAGCCCACTACCGGGACTAGGGCGGGACACCATATATTTT. Supplemented by reference TRBV5-1 and TRBJ1-3, the full variable domain reads KAGVTQTPRYLIKTRGQQVTLSCSPISGHRSVSWYQQTPGQGLQFLFEYFSETQRNKGNFPGRFSGRQFSNSRSEMNVSTLELGDSALYLCASSPLPGLGRDTIYFGEGSWLTVV.

The chain recombines TRBV5-8 with TRBJ2-3; tentatively, D is TRBD2 (7 bases). In germline, CDR1 is SGHTS, CDR2 YDEGEE. The CDR3 spans 15 residues. V gave up 0 bases and J gave up 3 bases, with 11 bases separating them. The CDR3 DNA reads TGTGCCAGCAGCTTGGTCGGGGGGCAGACAGATACGCAGTATTTT. This gives the protein CASSLVGGQTDTQYF.

This chain links TRBV18 with TRBJ2-5; a possible D gene is TRBD2 (6 bases). The CDR3 is 15 residues long. V lost 3 bases, J lost 4 bases, and 15 bases lay in between. Germline-derived CDR1 and CDR2 are KGHSH and LQKENI. The CDR3 here is CASSPNRQGGETQYF. The CDR3, as DNA: TGTGCCAGCTCACCGAATCGGCAGGGAGGAGAGACCCAGTACTTC.

The J gene is TRBJ1-2, the V gene TRBV2, with 7 bases that match TRBD1. Germline lookup yields CDR1 SNHLY and CDR2 FYNNEI. The CDR3 is 13 amino acids. After removal of 6 bases from V and 4 bases from J, the junction contained 5 bases not matched to a gene. The CDR3 reads CASSETGPYGYTF. The CDR3 DNA reads as TGTGCCAGCAGCGAGACAGGGCCCTATGGCTACACCTTC.

The chain has TRBV14 and TRBJ2-1, with TRBD2 identical over 15 bases. The CDR3 is 16 amino acids. J lost 7 bases, V lost 3 bases, and 4 bases had no gene match. Per germline, CDR1 SGHDN and CDR2 FVKESK. CDR3 nucleotides: TGTGCCAGCAGCCAGGGACTAGCGGGGGGCCAAAATGAGCAGTTCTTC. Its translation is CASSQGLAGGQNEQFF.

This chain connects TRBV2 to TRBJ1-6, with TRBD1 matching 10 bases. The CDR3 sequence is 15 residues long. The J segment lost 6 bases and the V segment lost 6 bases, leaving 5 bases of the junction unmatched. Germline lookup yields CDR1 SNHLY and CDR2 FYNNEI. CDR3: CASRRQGAGNSPLHF. The DNA for the CDR3 is TGTGCCAGCAGGAGACAGGGGGCCGGTAATTCACCCCTCCACTTT. Full variable domain (outside the CDR3, taken from reference TRBV2 and TRBJ1-6): EPEVTQTPSHQVTQMGQEVILRCVPISNHLYFYWYRQILGQKVEFLVSFYNNEISEKSEIFDDQFSVERPDGSNFTLKIRSTKLEDSAMYFCASRRQGAGNSPLHFGNGTRLTVT.